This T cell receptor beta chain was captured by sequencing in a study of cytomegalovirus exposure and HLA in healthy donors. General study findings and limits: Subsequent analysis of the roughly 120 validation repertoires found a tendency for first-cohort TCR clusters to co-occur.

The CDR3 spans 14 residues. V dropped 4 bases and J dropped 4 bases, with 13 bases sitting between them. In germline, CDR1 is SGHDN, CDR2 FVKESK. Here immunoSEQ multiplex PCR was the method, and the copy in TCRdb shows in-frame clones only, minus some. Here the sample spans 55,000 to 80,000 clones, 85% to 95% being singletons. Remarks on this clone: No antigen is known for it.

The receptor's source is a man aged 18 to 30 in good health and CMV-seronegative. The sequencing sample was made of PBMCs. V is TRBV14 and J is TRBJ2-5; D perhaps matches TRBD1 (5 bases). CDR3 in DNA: TGTGCCAGCAGCCGACGGACACCGCTAGAGACCCAGTACTTC. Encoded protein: CASSRRTPLETQYF.